The 6 T cell receptor beta chains listed next were all sequenced from one sample in a study of a mutant IDH1 vaccine in newly diagnosed glioma. TCRdb's table, derived via immunoSEQ multiplex PCR, lists solely in-frame clones and lacks some. The sample includes about 59,000 clones, around four fifths of them seen just once. The antigens for these receptors are not known. Time point given: week 47, end of study. All doses held 300 ug of mutant IDH1 20-mer peptide, with topical imiquimod. The sequenced sample was PBMCs, obtained from a glioma patient whose treatment included an IDH1 peptide vaccine. These receptors were taken from a young man with glioma.

CDR3 sequence: CASSRGQGNIQYF. DNA for the CDR3: TGTGCCAGCAGCCGGGGACAGGGAAACATTCAGTACTTC. The chain has TRBV5-4 and TRBJ2-4; 9 nucleotides line up with TRBD1. The germline V gene has CDR1 SGHNT and CDR2 YYREEE (reference sequence). The CDR3 is 13 residues long. The J segment lost 6 bases and the V segment lost 4 bases, leaving 2 bases of the junction unmatched.

V usage is TRBV11-2 and J usage is TRBJ2-1; TRBD1 aligns across 9 bases. Per the germline V gene, CDR1 is SGHAT and CDR2 is FQNNGV. The CDR3 is made up of 17 amino acids. Trimming took 5 bases from V and 7 from J; bases not matched to a gene: 15. CDR3 sequence (DNA): TGTGCCAGCAGCCCGCACCCCGGGACAGGGAAGGTAAATGAGCAGTTCTTC. Its protein is CASSPHPGTGKVNEQFF.

This clone showed up just once. The rearrangement uses TRBV19 and TRBJ1-5; possible D gene TRBD1, 5 bases. Per germline, CDR1 LNHDA and CDR2 SQIVND (reference sequence). V lost 11 bases, J lost 3 bases, and 17 bases lay in between. CDR3 length equals 14 residues. The CDR3 loop reads CARTGRHINQPQHF. CDR3 coding DNA: TGTGCCCGAACGGGGCGCCATATCAATCAGCCCCAGCATTTT.

This chain joins TRBV4-1 and TRBJ1-2; D is ambiguous. The germline CDR1 and CDR2 sequences are MGHRA and YSYEKL. Trimming took off 0 bases at V and 8 bases at J, with 10 bases between the two ends. This CDR3 has 13 amino acids. In nucleotides, the CDR3 is TGCGCCAGCAGCCAAGAGACAATGGCCGGCTACACCTTC. Protein: CASSQETMAGYTF.

This clone appeared a few times. The chain has TRBV2 and TRBJ2-1, with TRBD1 identical over 9 bases. The CDR3 length is 15 residues. CDR1 and CDR2 from the germline V gene are SNHLY and FYNNEI. The junction had 8 bases not matched to a gene; V was cut back by 3 bases and J by 8 bases. CDR3 coding DNA: TGTGCCAGCAGTGATGGGGACAGGGCGTTGGATGAGCAGTTCTTC. Its translation is CASSDGDRALDEQFF.

The chain is built from TRBV11-2 and TRBJ1-5; 10 bases align to TRBD1. Germline lookup yields CDR1 SGHAT and CDR2 FQNNGV. This CDR3 spans 17 amino acids. V dropped 6 bases and J dropped 0; count of bases not matched to a gene: 8. The CDR3 reads CASRGGTGAYSNQPQHF. The CDR3, as DNA: TGTGCCAGCAGGGGCGGGACAGGGGCCTATAGCAATCAGCCCCAGCATTTT.